The clone carrying this TCR beta chain turned up a few times. The antigen is not known. The sample comes from a study of early T cells in non-severe SARS-CoV-2 infection. Study details: The sequenced material was bulk RNA from unsorted whole blood, and its chains were unpaired.

Points from the study as a whole: Anti-spike CD8 specificities were favored by VDJdb matching, whose results missed private and CD4 specificities.

Attachment of unique molecular identifiers was made to individual cDNA molecules. TCRdb re-analysed the 5' RACE reads in MiXCR, keeping a single row per CDR3 protein. In the table there are about 29,000 distinct CDR3 sequences, approximately 5.4% of which are singletons. The CDR3 sequence is 16 residues long. Trimming took 5 bases from V and 2 from J; bases not matched to a gene: 11. The germline V gene has CDR1 SGHVS and CDR2 FNYEAQ. This chain joins TRBV7-6 and TRBJ2-7; 8 nucleotides match TRBD2. The receptor comes from an adult who was a healthcare worker with PCR-confirmed SARS-CoV-2 infection or an uninfected control (not recorded which). Sample: whole blood. This CDR3 is CASSPYTSGGTYEQYF. DNA of the CDR3: TGTGCCAGCAGCCCCTATACTAGCGGAGGGACCTACGAGCAGTACTTC.